The present TCR beta chain was sequenced within a study of CD8 T cells in ankylosing spondylitis. Whole-study findings and limits: Matched ankylosing spondylitis synovial fluid reportedly showed significant enrichment of disease-linked clones.

Regarding this clonotype: Its antigen is unknown. One base away lies a much larger clone, so this may be a sequencing read error.

This CDR3 is built from 11 residues. From the 5' RACE reads, TCRdb called clonotypes with MiXCR, one entry per CDR3 protein. The sample holds under 200,000 distinct CDR3 sequences, around 10% seen once. The V and J genes are TRBV12-3 or TRBV12-4 and TRBJ2-7; TRBD1 might be the D (6 bases). Sequenced material: blood, either unsorted or a sorted T cell fraction (not recorded which). The receptor was isolated from a male donor with ankylosing spondylitis or in good health (not recorded which). CDR3 coding DNA: TGTGTCAGCGGCGGACAGAGCAAGCAGTACTTC. This codes for CVSGGQSKQYF.